The source of this T cell receptor (beta chain) is a study of blood T cell repertoires in COVID-19. About the study: Sources were T cells, B-cell-depleted T cells, or PBMCs; the material itself was cDNA or gDNA.

TCRdb's table, derived via immunoSEQ multiplex PCR, lists solely in-frame clones and lacks some. Of about 400,000 clones listed, around nine tenths are singletons. CDR3 length: 14 residues. With 1 base removed from V and 1 base from J, the gap between germline ends came to 4 bases. The germline V gene encodes CDR1 MGHRA and CDR2 YSYEKL. The material sequenced was peripheral blood. The sequence was obtained from a human donor in a cohort sampled during active COVID-19. This rearrangement joins TRBV4-1 to TRBJ2-2; no firm D call. The DNA for the CDR3 is TGCGCCAGCAGCCAAGTACAGAACACCGGGGAGCTGTTTTTT. Protein: CASSQVQNTGELFF.